A single sample is the source of the 9 T cell receptor beta chains below, sequenced in a study of blood T cell dynamics during melanoma immunotherapy. Assay used: immunoSEQ multiplex PCR; TCRdb lists only in-frame clones, some missing. The sample has approximately 25,000 clones, roughly 87% seen once; the top ten hold roughly 4.8%. Time point of the sample: pre-treatment baseline. The source material was blood, sampled from a patient treated with checkpoint blockade. These receptors were obtained from a human donor with melanoma.

Written as DNA, the CDR3 is TGCGCCAGCAGCTCAGGCTCCCCCGGGGAGCTGTTTTTT. Encoded protein: CASSSGSPGELFF. This chain uses TRBV5-1 with TRBJ2-2; no reliable D call. Germline CDR1 SGHRS, CDR2 YFSETQ. The CDR3 is 13 residues long. The V gene lost 3 bases and the J gene lost 6 bases, with 9 bases spanning the gap.

The chain couples TRBV18 to TRBJ2-3; D uncertain. Germline values: CDR1 KGHSH, CDR2 LQKENI. Trimming cost V 1 base and J 1 base, with 9 bases left between them. CDR3 length: 15 amino acids. CDR3 sequence: CASSPLMTRTDTQYF. Written as DNA, the CDR3 is TGTGCCAGCTCACCACTGATGACCCGCACAGATACGCAGTATTTT. The full variable domain, rest sourced from reference TRBV18 and TRBJ2-3, is NAGVMQNPRHLVRRRGQEARLRCSPMKGHSHVYWYRQLPEEGLKFMVYLQKENIIDESGMPKERFSAEFPKEGPSILRIQQVVRGDSAAYFCASSPLMTRTDTQYFGPGTRLTVL.

V usage is TRBV28 and J usage is TRBJ2-3; 8 bases map to TRBD1. The junction had 17 bases not matched to a gene; V was cut back by 1 base and J by 5 bases. CDR1 is MDHEN and CDR2 is SYDVKM in the germline V gene. CDR3 length equals 19 residues. CDR3 protein: CASSLFEKGQAILGDTQYF. DNA of the CDR3: TGTGCCAGCAGTTTATTTGAGAAGGGACAGGCGATATTAGGAGATACGCAGTATTTT.

The CDR3 nucleotides are TGTGCCAGCAGCCAAGCCAGGGCGGCCTCCGAGCAGTACTTC. It translates to CASSQARAASEQYF. The genes are TRBV14 and TRBJ2-7, with a tentative D call TRBD1 (5 bases). Trimming took 1 base from V and 6 from J, leaving 13 bases between them. Germline V lookup: CDR1 SGHDN, CDR2 FVKESK. The CDR3 extends over 14 amino acids.

The chain has TRBV29-1 and TRBJ2-5, with 9 nucleotides matching TRBD2. The CDR3 spans 14 residues. V shed 6 bases and J 3 bases; nucleotides not matched to a gene: 8. CDR1 and CDR2 from the germline V gene are SQVTM and ANQGSEA. CDR3 region: CSVVPGLAEETQYF. In DNA form, the CDR3 reads TGCAGCGTCGTACCGGGACTAGCTGAAGAGACCCAGTACTTC. Full variable domain (remainder filled in from reference TRBV29-1 and TRBJ2-5): SAVISQKPSRDICQRGTSLTIQCQVDSQVTMMFWYRQQPGQSLTLIATANQGSEATYESGFVIDKFPISRPNLTFSTLTVSNMSPEDSSIYLCSVVPGLAEETQYFGPGTRLLVL.

The rearrangement links TRBV4-1 to TRBJ2-7; a weak D match, TRBD1 (5 bases). CDR3 length: 16 amino acids. CDR1 and CDR2 (germline): MGHRA, YSYEKL. Trimming pared 0 bases from V and 4 bases from J, leaving 16 bases between. CDR3 loop: CASSQEGQGWSYEQYF. CDR3 nucleotide sequence: TGCGCCAGCAGCCAAGAAGGGCAGGGTTGGTCATACGAGCAGTACTTC.

This sequence joins TRBV2 and TRBJ2-5; no clear D. The DNA end lines up better with TRBJ2-7; the J call may be wrong. The CDR3 runs 12 residues. Germline V gene sequence: CDR1 SNHLY, CDR2 FYNNEI. The CDR3 reads CASSRGSYEQYF. Written as DNA, the CDR3 is TGTGCCAGCAGTCGTGGGTCCTACGAGCAGTACTTC.

There are a few counts of this clone. The genes are TRBV6-4 and TRBJ1-2; D gene unclear. This CDR3 has 16 amino acids. The V gene's germline CDR1 is MRHNA and CDR2 SNTAGT. V gave up 2 bases and J gave up 3 bases, with 16 bases separating them. CDR3 nucleotides: TGTGCCAGCAGTGACACTGACGGCTCAGGTTACTATGGCTACACCTTC. Translating gives CASSDTDGSGYYGYTF.

The J gene is TRBJ2-1, the V gene TRBV7-7, with D uncertain. This CDR3 spans 13 amino acids. From germline, CDR1 is SSHAT and CDR2 FNYEAQ (reference sequence). The ends were cut back, 5 bases at V and 9 bases at J, with 14 bases in the middle. CDR3 loop: CASSRSVAGEQFF. CDR3 nucleotides: TGTGCCAGCAGCCGTAGTGTAGCAGGTGAGCAGTTCTTC.